This entry describes one T cell receptor beta chain. Antigen specificity is unknown. This specimen belongs to a study of T cell responses to AZD1222 COVID-19 vaccine. Overall study results and limits: Nearly half of the spike-specific TCRs reportedly recognize variant regions that carry no mutations. Repertoire sampling occurred only after the peak T cell response. The breadth and depth of Spike-specific TCRs increased once two AZD1222 doses had been given. White British ancestry dominated among donors, who included more females, and clonal diversity was possibly underestimated.

Generated by immunoSEQ multiplex PCR, the TCRdb table keeps only in-frame clones and is missing some. The sample carries over 130,000 clones, around nine tenths recorded once. The V end was cut by 5 bases, the J end by 0 bases, with 16 bases between. In germline, CDR1 is MGHRA, CDR2 YSYEKL. This CDR3 contains 16 residues. The sample in question was peripheral blood, obtained 28 days after the second AZD1222 dose. This sequence was found in an adult who received the AZD1222 COVID-19 vaccine. The chain couples TRBV4-1 to TRBJ1-2; D possibly corresponds to TRBD1 (5 bases). The CDR3 nucleotides are TGCGCCAGCAGCAACCTACCCGGGGCAACTAACTATGGCTACACCTTC. This gives the protein CASSNLPGATNYGYTF.